The 22 T cell receptor beta chains reported below all come from one sample, sequenced in a study of lung T cells in sarcoidosis with Löfgren's syndrome. TCRdb reprocessed the reads with MiXCR, giving one entry per CDR3 protein. The sample holds about 19,000 distinct CDR3 sequences, around 23% seen once. The sequenced sample was CD4+ T cells from bronchoalveolar lavage. These receptor sequences come from a human donor with sarcoidosis (Löfgren's syndrome or another form), or a control subject (not recorded which).

This clonotype is termed medium-sized. The chain has TRBV20-1 and TRBJ1-1; D is unclear. The CDR3 length is 11 residues. V dropped 4 bases and J dropped 6 bases, with 9 bases sitting between them. Germline V gives CDR1 DFQATT, CDR2 SNEGSKA (reference sequence). The CDR3 region is CSAIGGAEAFF. DNA for the CDR3: TGCAGTGCTATCGGTGGGGCTGAAGCTTTCTTT.

This clonotype counts as medium-sized. The gene calls are TRBV28 and TRBJ1-1, with D perhaps matching TRBD1 (5 bases). The ends were cut back, 4 bases at V and 3 bases at J, with 6 bases in the middle. The CDR3 covers 12 residues. Germline values: CDR1 MDHEN, CDR2 SYDVKM. The CDR3 region is CASSSGDTEAFF. CDR3 nucleotide sequence: TGTGCCAGCAGTTCGGGGGACACTGAAGCTTTCTTT.

V is TRBV11-1 and J is TRBJ2-3; 9 positions agree with TRBD1. Germline V gene lookup returns CDR1 SGHAT and CDR2 FQDESV (reference sequence). The J segment lost 4 bases and the V segment lost 5 bases, leaving 4 bases of the junction unmatched. The length of the CDR3 is 14 residues. CDR3 nucleotide sequence: TGTGCCAGCAGCGAACAGGGGGCGGCAGATACGCAGTATTTT. It is translated as CASSEQGAADTQYF.

A few counts support this clonotype. The V call is TRBV12-3 or TRBV12-4, the J call TRBJ1-5; D gene uncertain. V lost 3 bases to trimming and J lost 8 bases, with 8 bases between them. The CDR3 totals 12 residues. CDR3 DNA sequence: TGTGCCAGCAGTTTTGAGGCAGAGCCCCAGCATTTT. Protein sequence: CASSFEAEPQHF.

This clonotype was seen only a few times. V is TRBV29-1 and J is TRBJ1-2; TRBD1 agrees at 7 bases. The V gene end was trimmed by 8 bases and the J gene end by 8 bases; junction bases not matched to a gene: 11. The germline CDR1 and CDR2 sequences are SQVTM and ANQGSEA. The CDR3 runs to 12 residues. In nucleotides, the CDR3 is TGCAGCTCCGAGGTAGGGGGCGGAGGCTACACCTTC. As protein: CSSEVGGGGYTF.

At least ten counts were recorded for this clonotype. The chain links TRBV24-1 to TRBJ2-1; D perhaps matches TRBD1 (6 bases). The V and J ends lost 5 bases and 0 bases respectively, with 13 bases between them. Germline V gene data show CDR1 as KGHDR and CDR2 as SFDVKD. There are 16 residues in the CDR3. CDR3 residues: CATSGPGAGSYNEQFF. The CDR3 DNA is TGTGCCACCAGTGGACCAGGGGCGGGCTCCTACAATGAGCAGTTCTTC.

In this sample, this clonotype turned up a few times. The chain recombines TRBV19 with TRBJ1-1; tentatively, D is TRBD1 (6 bases). Germline CDR1 LNHDA, CDR2 SQIVND (reference sequence). V was trimmed by 5 bases and J by 11 bases, leaving 21 bases between them. The CDR3 is 14 residues long. CDR3 DNA sequence: TGTGCCAGTAGTCTGCGAACAGGGACCCCGGGGGCTTTCTTT. Encoded protein: CASSLRTGTPGAFF. Looking up the rest from reference TRBV19 and TRBJ1-1 gives the full variable domain: DGGITQSPKYLFRKEGQNVTLSCEQNLNHDAMYWYRQDPGQGLRLIYYSQIVNDFQKGDIAEGYSVSREKKESFPLTVTSAQKNPTAFYLCASSLRTGTPGAFFGQGTRLTVV.

V gene TRBV3-1 combines with J gene TRBJ2-1; no clear D gene. Trimming took 0 bases from V and 10 from J, leaving 16 bases between them. The CDR3 length is 15 residues. The germline V gene encodes CDR1 LGHDT and CDR2 YNNKEL (reference sequence). CDR3 in DNA: TGTGCCAGCAGCCAAGAGTCTCACTCCAATCGGGAGCAGTTCTTC. As protein: CASSQESHSNREQFF.

This clonotype is medium-sized. The rearrangement uses TRBV7-2 and TRBJ2-1, with 11 bases lining up with TRBD2. The V gene end was trimmed by 0 bases and the J gene end by 6 bases; junction bases not matched to a gene: 4. In germline, CDR1 is SGHTA, CDR2 FQGNSA. There are 16 residues in the CDR3. Here the CDR3 DNA reads TGTGCCAGCAGCTTAGCAAGACTAGCGGGATCCAATGAGCAGTTCTTC. This codes for CASSLARLAGSNEQFF. Together with reference TRBV7-2 and TRBJ2-1, the CDR3 gives the full variable domain: GAGVSQSPSNKVTEKGKDVELRCDPISGHTALYWYRQSLGQGLEFLIYFQGNSAPDKSGLPSDRFSAERTGGSVSTLTIQRTQQEDSAVYLCASSLARLAGSNEQFFGPGTRLTVL.

Ten or more counts support this clonotype. The rearrangement links TRBV15 to TRBJ2-7; D might be TRBD2 (5 bases). The CDR3 runs to 14 residues. Germline CDR1 is LNHNV and CDR2 is YYDKDF (reference sequence). V gave up 5 bases and J gave up 3 bases, with 14 bases separating them. CDR3 amino acids: CATSRGSGIYEQYF. Written as DNA, the CDR3 is TGTGCCACCAGCCGAGGGAGCGGAATCTACGAGCAGTACTTC.

In this sample, this clonotype turned up a few times. This CDR3 is missing its conserved last phenylalanine or tryptophan, likely due to a read error. The chain couples TRBV28 to TRBJ2-1, with 11 bases aligning to TRBD2. The CDR3 length is 19 residues. J gave up 3 bases and V 4 bases, and 14 bases lay outside the gene matches. CDR1 is MDHEN, CDR2 SYDVKM, per germline. CDR3 in amino acids: CASSSRTSGFRRGYNEQFL. In DNA form, the CDR3 reads TGTGCCAGCAGTTCTCGGACTAGCGGGTTCAGGAGGGGCTACAATGAGCAGTTCCTC.

In the case of this clonotype: This may come from a read error, since a much larger clone is one base off. The chain recombines TRBV6-6 with TRBJ2-7; D is perhaps TRBD1 (7 bases). V gave up 4 bases and J gave up 7 bases, with 17 bases separating them. CDR3 length equals 14 residues. Per the germline V gene, CDR1 is MNHNY and CDR2 is SVGAGI (reference sequence). This CDR3 is CASSCSRQGGEQYF. The CDR3 DNA reads as TGTGCCAGCAGTTGCTCGCGGCAGGGGGGTGAGCAGTACTTC.

This clonotype occurred many times. V is TRBV4-1 and J is TRBJ2-5; D is perhaps TRBD1 (6 bases). Per germline, CDR1 MGHRA and CDR2 YSYEKL. The CDR3 has 16 amino acids. V lost 4 bases and J lost 2, with 17 bases in between. CDR3 in DNA: TGCGCCAGCAGCCGCCAGGAGAACAGGGCACAAGAGACCCAGTACTTC. It is translated as CASSRQENRAQETQYF.

This clonotype was observed at least ten times. The J gene is TRBJ1-5, the V gene TRBV7-2; D unclear. The CDR3 totals 15 residues. Germline loops: CDR1 SGHTA, CDR2 FQGNSA. The V and J ends lost 4 bases and 1 base respectively, with 11 bases between them. The CDR3 DNA sequence: TGTGCCAGCAGCTACCTATTTTTAAGCAATCAGCCCCAGCATTTT. Translated, it gives CASSYLFLSNQPQHF.

Concerning this clonotype itself: Germline and junction disagree at one end, which may indicate a read error. The chain employs TRBV20-1 and TRBJ2-1; TRBD2 matches at 7 bases. The CDR3 runs to 16 residues. Per the germline V gene, CDR1 is DFQATT and CDR2 is SNEGSKA (reference sequence). For the CDR3, the DNA is TGCAGCGCTAGAGAGGTCGGGGGGAGCTCCTACAATGAGCCGTTCTTC. Protein: CSAREVGGSSYNEPFF.

The V and J genes are TRBV29-1 and TRBJ1-1; 8 nucleotides match TRBD1. After removal of 7 bases from V and 4 bases from J, the junction contained 8 bases not matched to a gene. The CDR3 length is 13 residues. Germline CDR1 and CDR2: SQVTM and ANQGSEA. In DNA, the CDR3 is TGCAGCGCCTCGCCCACAGGGGGCACTGAAGCTTTCTTT. Protein sequence: CSASPTGGTEAFF. Together with reference TRBV29-1 and TRBJ1-1, the CDR3 gives the full variable domain: SAVISQKPSRDICQRGTSLTIQCQVDSQVTMMFWYRQQPGQSLTLIATANQGSEATYESGFVIDKFPISRPNLTFSTLTVSNMSPEDSSIYLCSASPTGGTEAFFGQGTRLTVV.

This clonotype was recorded many times. J is TRBJ2-7 and V is TRBV7-2; 7 nucleotides align to TRBD1. V shed 5 bases, J shed 1 base, and the junction held 8 bases outside the gene matches. This CDR3 has 15 amino acids. Germline V gives CDR1 SGHTA, CDR2 FQGNSA. CDR3: CASSPGDRVSYEQYF. For the CDR3, the DNA is TGTGCCAGCAGCCCGGGCGACAGGGTTTCCTACGAGCAGTACTTC. The full variable domain, in which reference TRBV7-2 and TRBJ2-7 provide the parts outside the CDR3, is GAGVSQSPSNKVTEKGKDVELRCDPISGHTALYWYRQSLGQGLEFLIYFQGNSAPDKSGLPSDRFSAERTGGSVSTLTIQRTQQEDSAVYLCASSPGDRVSYEQYFGPGTRLTVT.

This clonotype was counted at least ten times. The rearrangement joins TRBV20-1 to TRBJ2-2; D not resolved. Germline values: CDR1 DFQATT, CDR2 SNEGSKA (reference sequence). The V and J ends lost 6 bases and 7 bases respectively, with 9 bases between them. This CDR3 is 11 amino acids long. The DNA of the CDR3 is TGCAGTGCGACGGGTCACGGGGAGCTGTTTTTT. Translating it yields CSATGHGELFF.

A few counts support this clonotype. The CDR3 sequence: CASSVGTAGGAQYF. Written as DNA, the CDR3 is TGTGCCAGCAGCGTCGGGACCGCCGGCGGGGCCCAGTACTTC. V is TRBV7-3 and J is TRBJ2-5; maybe TRBD2 (6 bases). CDR1 SGHTA and CDR2 FQGTGA come from the germline V gene. The CDR3 extends over 14 amino acids. Trimming took 5 bases from V and 9 from J, leaving 19 bases between them.

In this sample, this clonotype turned up many times. The gene calls are TRBV20-1 and TRBJ1-5, with 7 bases fitting TRBD1. In germline, CDR1 is DFQATT, CDR2 SNEGSKA (reference sequence). Germline trimming cut 6 bases from V and 6 bases from J; bases unmatched to any gene: 11. This CDR3 is 14 amino acids long. The DNA of the CDR3 is TGCAGTGCCCCGGCAGGGGGGATTATTCAGCCCCAGCATTTT. This translates into CSAPAGGIIQPQHF.

This clonotype qualifies as medium-sized (0.01 to 0.1%). The V call is TRBV20-1, the J call TRBJ1-1; no clear D. V shed 6 bases and J shed 3 bases, with 8 bases lying between them. CDR3 length: 11 residues. The germline gives CDR1 DFQATT, CDR2 SNEGSKA (reference sequence). CDR3 DNA: TGCAGTGCCAGTACGCACACTGAAGCTTTCTTT. This encodes CSASTHTEAFF.

There are many counts of this clonotype. The rearrangement joins TRBV20-1 to TRBJ2-7; 9 bases match TRBD1. CDR3 length equals 12 residues. CDR1 is DFQATT and CDR2 is SNEGSKA in the germline V gene (reference sequence). The CDR3 spells CSTGGAFHEQYF. In nucleotides, the CDR3 is TGCAGCACAGGGGGCGCATTCCACGAGCAGTACTTC.